This T cell receptor beta chain derives from a study of technical replicates of blood from a handful of donors. Libraries were prepared by immunoSEQ multiplex PCR; TCRdb keeps only in-frame clonotypes and omits some of them. The data contain approximately 85,000 clones, over 85% of them singletons. The junction had 5 bases not matched to a gene; V was cut back by 0 bases and J by 8 bases. CDR1 MNHNY and CDR2 SVGAGI come from the germline V gene (reference sequence). The CDR3 runs 16 residues. Input material: T cells isolated from PBMCs. This sequence originates from a human donor in good health. The rearrangement joins TRBV6-6 to TRBJ2-1; 12 bases map to TRBD1. The CDR3, as DNA: TGTGCCAGCAGTTACTCTGTTGGGACAGGGGGCGATGAGCAGTTCTTC. It encodes CASSYSVGTGGDEQFF.